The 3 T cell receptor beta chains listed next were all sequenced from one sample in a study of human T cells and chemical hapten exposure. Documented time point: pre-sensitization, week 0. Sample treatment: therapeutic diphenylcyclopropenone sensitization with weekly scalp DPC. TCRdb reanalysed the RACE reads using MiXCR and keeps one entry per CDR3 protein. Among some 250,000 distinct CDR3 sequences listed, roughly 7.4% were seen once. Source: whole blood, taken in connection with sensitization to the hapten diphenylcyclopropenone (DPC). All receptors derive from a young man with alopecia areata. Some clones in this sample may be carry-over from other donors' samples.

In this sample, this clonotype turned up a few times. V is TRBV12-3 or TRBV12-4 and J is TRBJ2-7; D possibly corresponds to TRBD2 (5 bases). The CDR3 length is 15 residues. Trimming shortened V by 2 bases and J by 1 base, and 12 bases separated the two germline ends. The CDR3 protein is CASSLNSVASYEQYV. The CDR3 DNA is TGTGCCAGCAGTTTAAATTCGGTAGCGTCCTACGAGCAGTACGTC.

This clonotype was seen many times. CDR3 loop: CSVVVGQPQHF. Written as DNA, the CDR3 is TGCAGTGTTGTAGTAGGTCAGCCCCAGCATTTT. The V and J genes are TRBV20-1 and TRBJ1-5; D is uncertain. Germline loops: CDR1 DFQATT, CDR2 SNEGSKA (reference sequence). The CDR3 is made up of 11 amino acids. The V gene lost 7 bases and the J gene lost 6 bases, with 10 bases spanning the gap.

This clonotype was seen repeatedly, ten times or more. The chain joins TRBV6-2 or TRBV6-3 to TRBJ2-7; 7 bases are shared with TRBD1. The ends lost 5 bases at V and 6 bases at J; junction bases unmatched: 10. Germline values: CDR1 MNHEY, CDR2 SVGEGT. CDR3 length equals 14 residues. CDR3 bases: TGTGCCAGCAGTACCCACCCGGGACAGCTCGAGCAGTACTTC. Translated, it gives CASSTHPGQLEQYF.